The 23 T cell receptor beta chains below were found in one sample sequenced in a study of memory CD4+ T cells and cytomegalovirus serostatus. Single viable CD3+CD4+CD8-CD45RO+ cells were sorted as the memory CD4+ T cells. Here immunoSEQ multiplex PCR was the method, and the copy in TCRdb shows in-frame clones only, minus some. The table lists roughly 53,000 clones, around 80% of them singletons. The sequenced sample consisted of memory CD4+ T cells from blood. The receptors were gathered from an adult in good health and CMV-seronegative.

V is TRBV4-2 and J is TRBJ2-7; 15 bases align to TRBD2. J lost 2 bases, V lost 2 bases, and 4 bases had no gene match. CDR3 length equals 17 residues. The germline CDR1 and CDR2 sequences are LGHNA and YNFKEQ. The CDR3 region is CASSQRRTSGRAYEQYF. DNA of the CDR3: TGTGCCAGCAGCCAACGCCGGACTAGCGGGAGGGCCTACGAGCAGTACTTC.

This clone was detected only once. The chain has TRBV7-2 and TRBJ2-3; D may match TRBD1 or TRBD2 (6 bases each). The germline V and J ends were trimmed by 5 bases and 5 bases, with 14 bases remaining between them. The CDR3 is 14 residues long. The germline gives CDR1 SGHTA, CDR2 FQGNSA. This CDR3 is CASSPTGARDTQYF. The CDR3 DNA reads as TGTGCCAGCAGCCCAACGGGGGCGCGAGATACGCAGTATTTT.

The gene calls are TRBV2 and TRBJ1-1; D call uncertain. V lost 2 bases and J 9 bases, leaving 10 bases between the germline ends. Per germline, CDR1 SNHLY and CDR2 FYNNEI. This CDR3 spans 12 amino acids. CDR3 DNA: TGTGCCAGCAGTGAAAACAGCAATAAAGCTTTCTTT. As protein: CASSENSNKAFF.

The rearrangement joins TRBV28 to TRBJ1-4, with a weak D call TRBD1 (6 bases). Germline CDR1 MDHEN, CDR2 SYDVKM. V lost 7 bases, J lost 8 bases, and 20 bases lay in between. The length of the CDR3 is 15 residues. CDR3 loop: CASNSFQGLREKLFF. The CDR3 bases are TGTGCCAGCAATAGTTTTCAGGGGCTCAGGGAAAAACTGTTTTTT.

The chain employs TRBV5-1 and TRBJ2-7, with D tentatively TRBD1 (6 bases). Germline assignment: CDR1 SGHRS and CDR2 YFSETQ. The CDR3 has 15 amino acids. Trimming shortened V by 4 bases and J by 0 bases, and 14 bases separated the two germline ends. CDR3 nucleotides: TGCGCCAGCAGCCCCTGGACAGATAGCTCCTACGAGCAGTACTTC. Amino acid sequence: CASSPWTDSSYEQYF.

The table lists this clone with a few counts. The CDR3 coding sequence is TGTGCCAGCAGTTTATCGGCGGGGAACCTACCGTACGAGCAGTACTTC. This encodes CASSLSAGNLPYEQYF. The rearrangement links TRBV27 to TRBJ2-7, with a tentative D call TRBD2 (6 bases). From germline, CDR1 is MNHEY and CDR2 SMNVEV (reference sequence). This CDR3 has 16 residues. V shed 0 bases and J shed 4 bases, with 16 bases lying between them.

The rearrangement joins TRBV27 to TRBJ1-6; 7 bases are a match to TRBD1. Germline V gene lookup returns CDR1 MNHEY and CDR2 SMNVEV (reference sequence). The CDR3 is 14 residues long. V dropped 7 bases and J dropped 10; count of bases not matched to a gene: 10. The CDR3 DNA sequence: TGTGCCAGCAAGGGGGCTCGGGGAGGATCACCCCTCCACTTT. It is translated as CASKGARGGSPLHF.

This chain uses TRBV6-6 with TRBJ2-1; 7 nucleotides align to TRBD2. From germline, CDR1 is MNHNY and CDR2 SVGAGI (reference sequence). CDR3 length equals 16 residues. The ends lost 6 bases at V and 1 base at J; junction bases unmatched: 9. Here the CDR3 reads CASSPERGASYNEQFF. CDR3 bases: TGTGCCAGCAGCCCCGAGCGGGGTGCTTCCTACAATGAGCAGTTCTTC.

The chain joins TRBV7-2 to TRBJ2-1; TRBD1 is a possible D gene (5 bases). Trimming cost V 1 base and J 8 bases, with 18 bases left between them. The CDR3 runs 16 residues. Germline CDR1 SGHTA, CDR2 FQGNSA. The CDR3 DNA reads as TGTGCCAGCAGCTTAGGTGGACACTCCCAATCGGATGAGCAGTTCTTC. Its translation is CASSLGGHSQSDEQFF.

A few counts support this clone. V usage is TRBV5-5 and J usage is TRBJ1-2; D perhaps matches TRBD1 (5 bases). CDR1 is SGHKS and CDR2 is YYEKEE in the germline V gene (reference sequence). Trimming pared 2 bases from V and 0 bases from J, leaving 8 bases between. The CDR3 consists of 14 residues. The CDR3, as DNA: TGTGCCAGCAGCTTAAGACAGACTAACTATGGCTACACCTTC. It encodes CASSLRQTNYGYTF.

The gene calls are TRBV7-9 and TRBJ2-5; 11 nucleotides agree with TRBD1. Trimming took 5 bases from V and 1 from J; bases not matched to a gene: 6. From germline, CDR1 is SEHNR and CDR2 FQNEAQ (reference sequence). The CDR3 spans 16 residues. CDR3: CASSRGGTGGQETQYF. CDR3 nucleotides: TGTGCCAGCAGCCGTGGTGGGACAGGGGGCCAAGAGACCCAGTACTTC.

The chain uses TRBV5-4 and TRBJ1-3; perhaps TRBD1 as D (5 bases). CDR1 and CDR2 from the germline V gene are SGHNT and YYREEE (reference sequence). The CDR3 contains 16 residues. The ends were cut back, 4 bases at V and 0 bases at J, with 14 bases in the middle. The DNA of the CDR3 is TGTGCCAGCAGCGGGACCCCAGGGCCCTCTGGAAACACCATATATTTT. Encoded protein: CASSGTPGPSGNTIYF.

V and J are TRBV18 and TRBJ1-4; D not resolved. The CDR3 is made up of 15 amino acids. Germline V CDR1 and CDR2: KGHSH, LQKENI. V was trimmed by 1 base and J by 6 bases, leaving 12 bases between them. CDR3 sequence reads: CASSPLERSDEKLFF. CDR3 sequence (DNA): TGTGCCAGCTCACCACTGGAAAGGTCGGATGAAAAACTGTTTTTT.

This chain links TRBV7-2 with TRBJ1-2; the D gene is possibly TRBD1 (6 bases). Germline V CDR1 and CDR2: SGHTA, FQGNSA. Trimming removed 2 bases from V and 4 bases from J, with 17 bases in between. This CDR3 is built from 16 residues. The CDR3 protein is CASSLSVGSRGYGYTF. CDR3 bases: TGTGCCAGCAGCTTATCGGTAGGGAGCAGGGGCTATGGCTACACCTTC.

The genes are TRBV11-2 and TRBJ1-3, with D maybe TRBD1 (5 bases). Trimming pared 3 bases from V and 9 bases from J, leaving 12 bases between. Germline CDR1 reads SGHAT; CDR2 reads FQNNGV. The CDR3 sequence is 13 residues long. CDR3 nucleotide sequence: TGTGCCAGCAGCTTGAGGGAGGGACGCACCATATATTTT. It is translated as CASSLREGRTIYF.

V and J are TRBV6-6 and TRBJ1-2; the D is unclear. The CDR3 runs to 14 residues. Germline V lookup: CDR1 MNHNY, CDR2 SVGAGI (reference sequence). V was clipped by 0 bases and J by 2 bases, with 7 bases between them. CDR3 coding DNA: TGTGCCAGCAGTTACTCGAAAGGGAACTATGGCTACACCTTC. This sequence encodes CASSYSKGNYGYTF.

By proportion, this clone is medium-sized (0.01 to 0.1%). The CDR3 DNA follows: TGTGCCAGCAGCATAGCCGGGACAGGAGGGTCACCCCTCCACTTT. Translated: CASSIAGTGGSPLHF. This chain connects TRBV11-2 to TRBJ1-6; TRBD1 matches 8 bases. Germline CDR1 is SGHAT and CDR2 is FQNNGV. The trim removed 5 bases at V and 10 bases at J, leaving 10 bases unmatched. There are 15 residues in the CDR3. Together with reference TRBV11-2 and TRBJ1-6, the CDR3 gives the full variable domain: EAGVAQSPRYKIIEKRQSVAFWCNPISGHATLYWYQQILGQGPKLLIQFQNNGVVDDSQLPKDRFSAERLKGVDSTLKIQPAKLEDSAVYLCASSIAGTGGSPLHFGNGTRLTVT.

The chain uses TRBV29-1 and TRBJ2-5; D possibly corresponds to TRBD1 (6 bases). Trimming pared 7 bases from V and 1 base from J, leaving 19 bases between. This CDR3 is 15 amino acids long. From germline, CDR1 is SQVTM and CDR2 ANQGSEA. For the CDR3, the DNA is TGCAGCGCGACAGTTACAGGGACCTTCCAAGAGACCCAGTACTTC. Encoded protein: CSATVTGTFQETQYF.

The genes are TRBV5-1 and TRBJ2-3; D remains unclear. This CDR3 is 14 amino acids long. Germline CDR1 and CDR2: SGHRS and YFSETQ. V shed 7 bases and J shed 0 bases, with 12 bases lying between them. This CDR3 is CASRTWSSTDTQYF. CDR3 coding DNA: TGCGCCAGCCGGACCTGGTCTAGCACAGATACGCAGTATTTT.

This clone was found a few times. The chain is built from TRBV6-1 and TRBJ2-7; no firm D call. Trimming left V 9 bases short and J 3 bases short, with 18 bases between. This CDR3 has 14 residues. The germline gives CDR1 MNHNS, CDR2 SASEGT. CDR3 bases: TGTGCCAGTGCCCCCAATGGCGTGCTCTACGAGCAGTACTTC. It encodes CASAPNGVLYEQYF.

This chain links TRBV28 with TRBJ1-4; D unclear. With 2 bases removed from V and 6 bases from J, the gap between germline ends came to 13 bases. There are 15 residues in the CDR3. The germline CDR1 and CDR2 sequences are MDHEN and SYDVKM. The CDR3 region has the DNA TGTGCCAGCAGTTTAGAGGTGGTCAGTTATGAAAAACTGTTTTTT. Amino acids: CASSLEVVSYEKLFF.

This clone came up once. The V gene is TRBV30, the J gene TRBJ1-5; D might be TRBD1 (5 bases). Trimming cost V 3 bases and J 7 bases, with 22 bases left between them. The CDR3 totals 16 residues. CDR1 is GTSNPN, CDR2 SVGIG, per germline (reference sequence). The CDR3 protein is CAWSPGGFVSRQPQHF. The CDR3 nucleotides are TGTGCCTGGAGCCCTGGGGGGTTTGTTTCTCGGCAGCCCCAGCATTTT.

The chain is built from TRBV6-5 and TRBJ2-7; perhaps TRBD1 as D (6 bases). Germline V CDR1 and CDR2: MNHEY, SVGAGI. This CDR3 is 14 amino acids long. V gave up 3 bases and J gave up 2 bases, with 11 bases separating them. The CDR3 coding sequence is TGTGCCAGCAGTTATACCAGGGGAACCTACGAGCAGTACTTC. It translates to CASSYTRGTYEQYF.